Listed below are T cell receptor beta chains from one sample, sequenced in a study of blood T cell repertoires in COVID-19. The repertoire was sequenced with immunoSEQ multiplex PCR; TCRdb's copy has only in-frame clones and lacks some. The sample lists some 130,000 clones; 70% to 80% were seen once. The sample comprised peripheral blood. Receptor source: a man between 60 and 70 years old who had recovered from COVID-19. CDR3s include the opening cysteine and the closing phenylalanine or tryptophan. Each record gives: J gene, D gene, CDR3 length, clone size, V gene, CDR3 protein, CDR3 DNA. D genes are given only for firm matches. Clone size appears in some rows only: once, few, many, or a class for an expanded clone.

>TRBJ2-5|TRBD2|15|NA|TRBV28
CASSLPAGEQETQYF
TGTGCCAGCAGTTTACCAGCGGGGGAACAAGAGACCCAGTACTTC
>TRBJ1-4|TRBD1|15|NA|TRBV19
CASRTPQGAAEKLFF
TGTGCCAGCCGAACGCCACAGGGGGCGGCGGAAAAACTGTTTTTT
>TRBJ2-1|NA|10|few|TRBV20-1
CSLHRNEQFF
TGCAGCTTACATCGCAATGAGCAGTTCTTC
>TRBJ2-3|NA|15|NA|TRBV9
CASSFRFVSTDTQYF
TGTGCCAGCAGCTTTAGATTCGTTTCCACAGATACGCAGTATTTT
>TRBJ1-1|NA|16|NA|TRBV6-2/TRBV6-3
CASSPRGGGILAEAFF
TGTGCCAGCAGTCCCCGGGGAGGGGGAATCTTGGCTGAAGCTTTCTTT
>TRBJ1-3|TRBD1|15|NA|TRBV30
CAWSVPGQGVNTIYF
TGTGCCTGGAGTGTTCCGGGACAGGGGGTAAACACCATATATTTT
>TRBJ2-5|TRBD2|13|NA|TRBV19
CASSTTSDGTQYF
TGTGCCAGTAGTACAACTAGCGATGGGACCCAGTACTTC
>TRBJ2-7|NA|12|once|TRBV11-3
CASSSTDYEQYF
TGTGCCAGCAGCTCGACAGATTACGAGCAGTACTTC
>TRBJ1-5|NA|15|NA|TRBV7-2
CASSPMGQGNQPQHF
TGTGCCAGCAGCCCGATGGGGCAAGGCAATCAGCCCCAGCATTTT
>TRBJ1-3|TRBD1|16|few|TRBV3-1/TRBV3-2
CASSQTRDRSGNTIYF
TGTGCCAGCAGCCAAACTAGGGACAGGTCTGGAAACACCATATATTTT
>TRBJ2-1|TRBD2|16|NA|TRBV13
CASSPLAGGTYNEQFF
TGTGCCAGCAGCCCTCTAGCGGGAGGGACCTACAATGAGCAGTTCTTC
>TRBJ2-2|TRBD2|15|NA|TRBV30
CAWSRLAGNTGELFF
TGTGCCTGGAGTCGGCTAGCGGGAAACACCGGGGAGCTGTTTTTT
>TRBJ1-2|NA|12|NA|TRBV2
CASSEQNYGYTF
TGTGCCAGCAGTGAACAGAATTATGGCTACACCTTC
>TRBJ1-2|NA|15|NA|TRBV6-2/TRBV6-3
CASSYPGSSNYGYTF
TGTGCCAGCAGTTACCCCGGGTCTTCTAACTATGGCTACACCTTC
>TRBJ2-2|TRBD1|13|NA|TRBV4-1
CAARTGAGGELFF
TGCGCCGCAAGGACAGGGGCGGGCGGGGAGCTGTTTTTT
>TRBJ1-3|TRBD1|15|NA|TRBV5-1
CASSLAGTGRNTIYF
TGCGCCAGCAGCTTGGCCGGGACAGGGAGAAACACCATATATTTT
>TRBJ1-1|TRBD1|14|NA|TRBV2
CASSPDRVETEAFF
TGTGCCAGCAGTCCCGACAGGGTCGAAACTGAAGCTTTCTTT
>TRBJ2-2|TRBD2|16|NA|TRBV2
CASTRLAGRNTGELFF
TGTGCCAGCACCAGGTTAGCGGGCAGGAACACCGGGGAGCTGTTTTTT
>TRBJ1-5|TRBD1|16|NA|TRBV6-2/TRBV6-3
CASSQTGGLSNQPQHF
TGTGCCAGCAGTCAAACAGGGGGCCTTAGCAATCAGCCCCAGCATTTT
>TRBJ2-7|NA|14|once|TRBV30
CAWSVIAGGGEQYF
TGTGCCTGGAGTGTAATTGCAGGGGGAGGCGAGCAGTACTTC
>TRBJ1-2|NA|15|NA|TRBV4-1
CASSQSWGLNYGYTF
TGCGCCAGCAGCCAATCATGGGGCCTGAACTATGGCTACACCTTC
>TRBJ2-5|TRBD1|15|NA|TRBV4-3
CASSQQGGRQETQYF
TGCGCCAGCAGCCAGCAAGGGGGCCGGCAAGAGACCCAGTACTTC
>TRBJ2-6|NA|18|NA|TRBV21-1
CASSTRDRGVPWANVLTF
TGTGCCAGCAGCACCCGGGACAGGGGAGTCCCCTGGGCCAACGTCCTGACTTTC
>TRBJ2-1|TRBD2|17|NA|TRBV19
CASSQLWASGRQNEQFF
TGTGCCAGTAGTCAGTTGTGGGCTAGCGGGAGGCAAAATGAGCAGTTCTTC
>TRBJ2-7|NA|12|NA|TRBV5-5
CASSLIFYEQYF
TGTGCCAGCAGCTTGATCTTCTACGAGCAGTACTTC
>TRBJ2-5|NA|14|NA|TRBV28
CASRGGGRQETQYF
TGTGCCAGCAGGGGGGGAGGCCGCCAAGAGACCCAGTACTTC
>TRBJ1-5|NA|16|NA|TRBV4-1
CASSQGQGMSNQPQHF
TGCGCCAGCAGCCAAGGCCAGGGGATGAGCAATCAGCCCCAGCATTTT
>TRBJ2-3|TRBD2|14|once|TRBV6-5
CASRAGVSTDTQYF
TGTGCCAGCCGGGCGGGAGTGAGCACAGATACGCAGTATTTT
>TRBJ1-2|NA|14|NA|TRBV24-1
CATSDWGNNYGYTF
TGTGCCACCAGTGATTGGGGCAACAACTATGGCTACACCTTC
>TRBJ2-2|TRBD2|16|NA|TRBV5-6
CASSNPGGRTTGELFF
TGTGCCAGCAGCAATCCTGGCGGGAGGACCACCGGGGAGCTGTTTTTT
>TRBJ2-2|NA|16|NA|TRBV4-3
CASSQVEGTGGGELFF
TGCGCCAGCAGCCAAGTCGAGGGGACTGGCGGCGGGGAGCTGTTTTTT
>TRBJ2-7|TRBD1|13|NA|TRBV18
CASSHGQGYEQYF
TGTGCCAGCTCACACGGACAGGGCTACGAGCAGTACTTC
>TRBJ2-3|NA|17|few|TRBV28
CASSSIPREGDTDTQYF
TGTGCCAGCAGTTCGATACCCAGGGAGGGGGACACAGATACGCAGTATTTT
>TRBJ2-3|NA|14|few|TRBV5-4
CASSWGTSTDTQYF
TGTGCCAGCAGCTGGGGGACTAGCACAGATACGCAGTATTTT
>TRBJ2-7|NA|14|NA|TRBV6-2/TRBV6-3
CASSYLGNSYEQYF
TGTGCCAGCAGTTACCTAGGCAACTCCTACGAGCAGTACTTC
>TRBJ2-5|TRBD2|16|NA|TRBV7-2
CASSATSGGAGETQYF
TGTGCCAGCAGCGCGACTAGCGGGGGGGCAGGAGAGACCCAGTACTTC
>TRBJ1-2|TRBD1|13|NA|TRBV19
CASTPGQPYGYTF
TGTGCCAGTACCCCGGGACAGCCGTATGGCTACACCTTC
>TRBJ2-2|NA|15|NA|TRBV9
CASSVTWSNTGELFF
TGTGCCAGCAGCGTTACTTGGTCGAACACCGGGGAGCTGTTTTTT
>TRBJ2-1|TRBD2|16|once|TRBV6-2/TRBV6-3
CASSPGLAGNYNEQFF
TGTGCCAGCAGCCCCGGACTAGCGGGAAACTACAATGAGCAGTTCTTC
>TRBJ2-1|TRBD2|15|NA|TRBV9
CASSVDLAGYNEQFF
TGTGCCAGCAGCGTAGACCTAGCGGGGTACAATGAGCAGTTCTTC
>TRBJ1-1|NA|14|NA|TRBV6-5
CASKREGYVTEAFF
TGTGCCAGCAAGAGGGAAGGTTACGTCACTGAAGCTTTCTTT
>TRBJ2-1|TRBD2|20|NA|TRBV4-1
CASSQDGGGFGASGRGEQFF
TGCGCCAGCAGCCAAGATGGGGGGGGCTTTGGGGCTAGCGGGAGAGGTGAGCAGTTCTTC
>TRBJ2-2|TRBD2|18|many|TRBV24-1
CATSEGTSGIPNTGELFF
TGTGCCACCAGTGAAGGGACTAGCGGGATCCCGAACACCGGGGAGCTGTTTTTT
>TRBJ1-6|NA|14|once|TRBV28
CASSHGQSNSPLHF
TGTGCCAGCAGCCATGGACAGTCAAATTCACCCCTCCACTTT
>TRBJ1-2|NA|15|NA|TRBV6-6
CASSSPDRPNYGYTF
TGTGCCAGCAGTTCCCCCGACAGACCTAACTATGGCTACACCTTC
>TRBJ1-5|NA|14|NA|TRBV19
CASSSQATNQPQHF
TGTGCCAGTAGTAGTCAGGCGACGAATCAGCCCCAGCATTTT
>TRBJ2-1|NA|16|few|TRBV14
CASSQASGSTYNEQFF
TGTGCCAGCAGCCAAGCATCCGGGAGTACCTACAATGAGCAGTTCTTC
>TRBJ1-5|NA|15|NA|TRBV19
CASSIDRQVDQPQHF
TGTGCCAGTAGTATCGATAGGCAGGTCGACCAGCCCCAGCATTTT
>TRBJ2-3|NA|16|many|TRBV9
CASSVARSSSTDTQYF
TGTGCCAGCAGCGTAGCCAGGTCATCTAGCACAGATACGCAGTATTTT
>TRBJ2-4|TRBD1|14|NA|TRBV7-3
CASSSGQAGNIQYF
TGTGCCAGCAGCTCCGGACAGGCTGGGAACATTCAGTACTTC
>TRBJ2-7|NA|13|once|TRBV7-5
CARSSRGSDEQYF
TGTGCCAGAAGCTCTAGAGGGTCCGACGAGCAGTACTTC
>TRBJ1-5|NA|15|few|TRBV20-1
CSASRTGEVSQPQHF
TGCAGTGCTAGTCGCACGGGTGAGGTGAGTCAGCCCCAGCATTTT
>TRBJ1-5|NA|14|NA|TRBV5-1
CASSFGPGNQPQHF
TGCGCCAGCAGCTTCGGCCCAGGGAACCAGCCCCAGCATTTT
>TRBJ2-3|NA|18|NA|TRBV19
CASSIGTYSSGGTDTQYF
TGTGCCAGTAGTATCGGGACCTACTCATCGGGGGGCACAGATACGCAGTATTTT
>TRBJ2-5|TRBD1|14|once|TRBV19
CASSQTGGLETQYF
TGTGCCAGTAGTCAGACAGGGGGCTTAGAGACCCAGTACTTC